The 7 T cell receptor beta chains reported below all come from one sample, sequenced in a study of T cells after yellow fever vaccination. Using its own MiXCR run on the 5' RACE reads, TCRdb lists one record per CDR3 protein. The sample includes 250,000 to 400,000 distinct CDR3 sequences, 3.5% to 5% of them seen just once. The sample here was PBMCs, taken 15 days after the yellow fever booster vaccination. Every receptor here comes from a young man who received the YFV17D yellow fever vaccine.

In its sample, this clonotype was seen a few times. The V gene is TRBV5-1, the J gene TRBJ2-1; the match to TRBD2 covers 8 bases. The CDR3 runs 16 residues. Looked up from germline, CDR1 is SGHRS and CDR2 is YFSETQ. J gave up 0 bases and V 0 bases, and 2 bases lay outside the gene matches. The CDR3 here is CASSLGSGASYNEQFF. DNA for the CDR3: TGCGCCAGCAGCTTGGGTAGCGGGGCCTCCTACAATGAGCAGTTCTTC.

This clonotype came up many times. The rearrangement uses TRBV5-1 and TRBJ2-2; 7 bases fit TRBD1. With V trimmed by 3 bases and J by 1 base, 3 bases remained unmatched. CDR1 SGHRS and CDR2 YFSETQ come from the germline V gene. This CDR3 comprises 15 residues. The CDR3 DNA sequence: TGCGCCAGCAGCTACAGGGGCGAGAACACCGGGGAGCTGTTTTTT. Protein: CASSYRGENTGELFF.

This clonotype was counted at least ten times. This chain's CDR3 is CASSYGGGGLGDTQYF. The CDR3 region has the DNA TGTGCCAGCAGTTACGGCGGGGGGGGCCTGGGAGATACGCAGTATTTT. This rearrangement joins TRBV6-5 to TRBJ2-3; 9 bases fit TRBD2. The V gene end was trimmed by 2 bases and the J gene end by 5 bases; junction bases not matched to a gene: 8. The germline gives CDR1 MNHEY, CDR2 SVGAGI. This CDR3 region has 16 residues.

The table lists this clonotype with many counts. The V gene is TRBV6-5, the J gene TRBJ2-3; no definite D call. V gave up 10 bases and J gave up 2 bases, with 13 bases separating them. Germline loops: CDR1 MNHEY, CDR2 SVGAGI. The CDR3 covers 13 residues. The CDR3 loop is CATQTPLTDTQYF. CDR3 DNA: TGTGCCACCCAGACCCCCCTCACAGATACGCAGTATTTT.

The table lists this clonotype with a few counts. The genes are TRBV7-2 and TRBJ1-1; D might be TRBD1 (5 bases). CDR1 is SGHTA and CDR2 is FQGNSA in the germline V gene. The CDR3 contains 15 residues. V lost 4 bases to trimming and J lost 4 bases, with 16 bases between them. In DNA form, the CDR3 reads TGTGCCAGCAGCTCCTCCTGGGGACCGAGCACTGAAGCTTTCTTT. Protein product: CASSSSWGPSTEAFF.

In nucleotides, the CDR3 is TGTGCCAGCAGTTTAGACCAGGGGGTAGTCTCCTACAATGAGCAGTTCTTC. This sequence encodes CASSLDQGVVSYNEQFF. The chain couples TRBV27 to TRBJ2-1; 7 nucleotides line up with TRBD1. This CDR3 is built from 17 residues. V shed 2 bases, J shed 0 bases, and the junction held 7 bases outside the gene matches. From germline, CDR1 is MNHEY and CDR2 SMNVEV (reference sequence).

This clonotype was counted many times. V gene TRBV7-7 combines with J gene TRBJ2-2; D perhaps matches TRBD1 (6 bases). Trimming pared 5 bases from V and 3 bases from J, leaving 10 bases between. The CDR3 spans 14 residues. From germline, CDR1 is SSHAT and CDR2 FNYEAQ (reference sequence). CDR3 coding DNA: TGTGCCAGCAGCCCCCGACAGGACACCGGGGAGCTGTTTTTT. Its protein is CASSPRQDTGELFF.